The 21 T cell receptor beta chains reported below all come from one sample, sequenced in a study of T-cell reconstitution after alpha-beta-depleted transplantation in children. Using unique molecular identifiers, the investigators prepared the TCRbeta library. TCRdb itself ran the PCR reads through MiXCR, one entry per CDR3 protein. The data contain around 400,000 distinct CDR3 sequences, roughly a tenth of them singletons. Material: PBMCs from the stem cell graft donor, obtained from the stem cell graft. The receptor source for this set is a human donor who donated a stem cell graft to a child with acute myeloid leukemia.

This clonotype was seen ten or more times. V and J are TRBV18 and TRBJ2-3, with D tentatively TRBD2 (6 bases). CDR3 length equals 15 residues. CDR1 KGHSH and CDR2 LQKENI come from the germline V gene. Between the trimmed V and J ends, which lost 4 bases and 4 bases, there was a span of 15 bases. For the CDR3, the DNA is TGTGCCAGCTCACTGGAAAAGTGGGGGGCAGATACGCAGTATTTT. Its protein is CASSLEKWGADTQYF.

Many counts were recorded for this clonotype. The chain is built from TRBV29-1 and TRBJ2-1; TRBD1 matches 9 bases. The CDR3 has 11 amino acids. The germline V gene encodes CDR1 SQVTM and CDR2 ANQGSEA. V shed 6 bases and J 9 bases; nucleotides not matched to a gene: 3. CDR3 sequence reads: CSVGTGTEQFF. Here the CDR3 DNA reads TGCAGCGTAGGGACAGGGACTGAGCAGTTCTTC.

This clonotype appeared a few times. The chain is built from TRBV7-8 and TRBJ2-1; 12 nucleotides align to TRBD2. The CDR3 covers 18 residues. Germline loops: CDR1 SGHVS, CDR2 FQNEAQ. The J segment lost 4 bases and the V segment lost 3 bases, leaving 10 bases of the junction unmatched. DNA for the CDR3: TGTGCCAGCAGCTTGGCTAGCGGGGGGGCCGGGGGATACAATGAGCAGTTCTTC. Amino acids: CASSLASGGAGGYNEQFF.

This clonotype was observed a handful of times. This rearrangement joins TRBV10-3 to TRBJ2-5, with TRBD2 as a possible D gene (5 bases). The V and J ends lost 10 bases and 5 bases respectively, with 14 bases between them. This CDR3 region has 12 residues. Germline V gene data show CDR1 as ENHRY and CDR2 as SYGVKD. The CDR3 DNA reads TGTGCCACAACCACGGGAAGCGAGACCCAGTACTTC. This codes for CATTTGSETQYF.

This clonotype was observed at least ten times. The genes are TRBV7-2 and TRBJ2-5; a possible D gene is TRBD2 (6 bases). Trimming stripped 2 bases from V and 0 bases from J, with 16 bases between. The germline gives CDR1 SGHTA, CDR2 FQGNSA. The CDR3 is 17 residues long. The chain's CDR3 is CASSLTLDYSYQETQYF. CDR3 coding DNA: TGTGCCAGCAGCTTAACCTTGGACTACTCGTACCAAGAGACCCAGTACTTC.

This clonotype was picked up many times. V usage is TRBV7-8 and J usage is TRBJ2-1; unclear D gene. Trimming stripped 1 base from V and 10 bases from J, with 5 bases between. The CDR3 spans 11 residues. CDR1 is SGHVS and CDR2 is FQNEAQ in the germline V gene. Here the CDR3 reads CASSLEKEQFF. DNA of the CDR3: TGTGCCAGCAGCTTAGAGAAAGAGCAGTTCTTC.

A few counts support this clonotype. This chain uses TRBV5-5 with TRBJ2-7, with D possibly called TRBD1 or TRBD2 (6 bases each). The V gene lost 0 bases and the J gene lost 4 bases, with 14 bases spanning the gap. CDR1 is SGHKS, CDR2 YYEKEE, per germline (reference sequence). CDR3 size: 15 residues. CDR3 region: CASSLVFRGRYEQYV. In DNA, the CDR3 is TGTGCCAGCAGCTTGGTGTTTAGGGGGAGGTACGAGCAGTACGTC.

This clonotype occurred many times. This chain connects TRBV11-2 to TRBJ1-4, with a tentative D call TRBD1 (6 bases). Trimming removed 6 bases at V and 8 bases at J, with 13 bases between. This CDR3 contains 13 residues. Germline CDR1 reads SGHAT; CDR2 reads FQNNGV. This CDR3 is CASRDGGGEKLFF. In DNA, the CDR3 is TGTGCCAGCAGGGATGGGGGGGGCGAAAAACTGTTTTTT.

In its sample, this clonotype was seen many times. The gene calls are TRBV20-1 and TRBJ2-1; D may be TRBD2 (6 bases). V dropped 0 bases and J dropped 4 bases, with 10 bases sitting between them. The CDR3 sequence is 14 residues long. Germline CDR1 and CDR2: DFQATT and SNEGSKA (reference sequence). CDR3 DNA sequence: TGCAGTGCTAGAGAGGCGAGCGGGTACAATGAGCAGTTCTTC. This codes for CSAREASGYNEQFF.

This clonotype was detected only a few times. The rearrangement joins TRBV7-9 to TRBJ2-4, with TRBD1 identical over 9 bases. V was pared by 4 bases and J by 3 bases, with 4 bases of the junction left unmatched. The CDR3 totals 15 residues. The V gene's germline CDR1 is SEHNR and CDR2 FQNEAQ (reference sequence). In nucleotides, the CDR3 is TGTGCCAGCAGCTCCGACAGGGGGGACAAAAACATTCAGTACTTC. It encodes CASSSDRGDKNIQYF.

The chain recombines TRBV4-3 with TRBJ1-4; D unclear. This CDR3 spans 16 amino acids. Germline CDR1 and CDR2: LGHNA and YSLEER. V lost 0 bases, J lost 4 bases, and 12 bases lay in between. The CDR3: CASSQDGEEINEKLFF. As DNA, the CDR3 is TGCGCCAGCAGCCAAGATGGCGAGGAAATTAATGAAAAACTGTTTTTT.

This clonotype has more than one count but fewer than ten. The V gene is TRBV10-3, the J gene TRBJ1-1; D gene ambiguous. This CDR3 is built from 14 residues. The V end lost 2 bases, the J end lost 1 base, and 8 bases lay between the germline ends. Germline-derived CDR1 and CDR2 are ENHRY and SYGVKD. The CDR3 nucleotides are TGTGCCATCAGTGAGCAGGTTCCGAACACTGAAGCTTTCTTT. It encodes CAISEQVPNTEAFF.

J is TRBJ2-2 and V is TRBV20-1; 7 positions match TRBD1. The J segment lost 7 bases and the V segment lost 5 bases, leaving 10 bases of the junction unmatched. The CDR3 totals 14 residues. In germline, CDR1 is DFQATT, CDR2 SNEGSKA (reference sequence). CDR3 region: CSASTGLGSGELFF. In nucleotides, the CDR3 is TGCAGTGCTTCGACAGGGTTAGGTAGCGGGGAGCTGTTTTTT.

CDR3 loop: CASRAGGPETQYF. Written as DNA, the CDR3 is TGTGCCAGCAGGGCCGGGGGTCCAGAGACCCAGTACTTC. The chain carries TRBV6-5 and TRBJ2-5; perhaps TRBD2 as D (6 bases). The V and J ends lost 6 bases and 4 bases respectively, with 12 bases between them. In germline, CDR1 is MNHEY, CDR2 SVGAGI. The length of the CDR3 is 13 residues.

The chain links TRBV29-1 to TRBJ2-5; the match to TRBD1 covers 12 bases. Germline V gene sequence: CDR1 SQVTM, CDR2 ANQGSEA. CDR3 length: 16 residues. Trimming removed 6 bases from V and 5 bases from J; junction bases left unmatched: 13. The CDR3: CSVYPGTGGGGETQYF. The CDR3 DNA sequence: TGCAGCGTCTATCCCGGGACAGGGGGCGGTGGGGAGACCCAGTACTTC.

This clonotype was seen a few times. This chain joins TRBV18 and TRBJ2-2, with D perhaps TRBD1 (7 bases). The germline V and J ends were trimmed by 2 bases and 4 bases, with 14 bases remaining between them. Germline V gene sequence: CDR1 KGHSH, CDR2 LQKENI. The CDR3 runs to 16 residues. This CDR3 reads CASSPSAGGSTGELFF. CDR3 in DNA: TGTGCCAGCTCACCATCGGCAGGGGGGTCCACCGGGGAGCTGTTTTTT.

V gene TRBV7-8 combines with J gene TRBJ2-1; 10 positions match TRBD2. This CDR3 has 17 amino acids. Germline V lookup: CDR1 SGHVS, CDR2 FQNEAQ. The J segment lost 0 bases and the V segment lost 4 bases, leaving 6 bases of the junction unmatched. In DNA, the CDR3 is TGTGCCAGCAGCTACATAGCGGGGGGTCTCTCCTACAATGAGCAGTTCTTC. Amino acid sequence: CASSYIAGGLSYNEQFF.

This clonotype was observed a few times. This chain links TRBV20-1 with TRBJ1-1; D unclear. V lost 6 bases and J 5 bases, leaving 10 bases between the germline ends. This CDR3 contains 11 residues. Germline V gene data show CDR1 as DFQATT and CDR2 as SNEGSKA (reference sequence). CDR3 loop: CSAKTGTEAFF. The CDR3 DNA reads as TGCAGTGCCAAGACCGGGACTGAAGCTTTCTTT.

This clonotype was observed many times. The rearrangement uses TRBV5-1 and TRBJ2-1, with D uncertain. This CDR3 comprises 13 residues. The V end lost 0 bases, the J end lost 7 bases, and 8 bases lay between the germline ends. CDR1 and CDR2 from the germline V gene are SGHRS and YFSETQ. The CDR3 loop reads CASSLGYLNEQFF. The CDR3 coding sequence is TGCGCCAGCAGCTTGGGATATTTGAATGAGCAGTTCTTC.

The genes are TRBV5-1 and TRBJ1-1, with D possibly TRBD1 on 5 matching bases. Trimming left V 2 bases short and J 5 bases short, with 13 bases between. Germline V CDR1 and CDR2: SGHRS, YFSETQ. This CDR3 is 14 amino acids long. CDR3 nucleotides: TGCGCCAGCAGCTTAGCCGGGACGTTTACTGAAGCTTTCTTT. Translated: CASSLAGTFTEAFF. The full variable domain, with the rest looked up from reference TRBV5-1 and TRBJ1-1, is KAGVTQTPRYLIKTRGQQVTLSCSPISGHRSVSWYQQTPGQGLQFLFEYFSETQRNKGNFPGRFSGRQFSNSRSEMNVSTLELGDSALYLCASSLAGTFTEAFFGQGTRLTVV.

The CDR3 sequence: CASSLAPGQGHYEQYF. The CDR3 DNA reads TGTGCCAGCAGCCTTGCCCCGGGACAGGGTCACTACGAGCAGTACTTC. V is TRBV12-3 or TRBV12-4 and J is TRBJ2-7, with 9 bases matching TRBD1. This CDR3 spans 16 amino acids. V dropped 6 bases and J dropped 3; count of bases not matched to a gene: 12.